What follows is one T cell receptor beta chain and its context. TCRdb reprocessed the 5' RACE reads via MiXCR and lists one record per CDR3 protein. The data show about 890,000 distinct CDR3 sequences, approximately 13% seen once. The CDR3 is 13 residues long. The V end was cut by 5 bases, the J end by 4 bases, with 12 bases between. CDR1 and CDR2 (germline): SNHLY, FYNNEI. This sample was taken from a study of identical twins. The sample was also reused in another study, on yellow fever vaccine responses in identical twins.

Sequencing input: PBMCs. The origin of this receptor is a young woman in good health. The chain links TRBV2 to TRBJ2-7; a weak D match, TRBD2 (6 bases). The chain's CDR3 is CASSTGVRYEQYF. The CDR3 coding sequence is TGTGCCAGCAGTACGGGAGTAAGATACGAGCAGTACTTC.